A single count supports the clone carrying this TCR beta chain. Its antigen remains unknown. A junction end diverges from the germline sequence, so it may reflect a read error. These data are taken from a study of metastatic and nonmetastatic thyroid tumors. Study at large: Malignant thyroid and benign thyroid patients provided blood and tumor or nodule tissue whose repertoires were compared.

Thyroid surgery took place with no prior treatment in any patient. TCRdb re-clonotyped the PCR reads through MiXCR. This table has more than 90,000 clones, roughly an eighth appearing once. CDR1 and CDR2 from the germline V gene are SGHAT and FQDESV (reference sequence). This CDR3 spans 15 amino acids. General observations from the study: Reportedly, malignant thyroid tumors had significantly higher TCR beta diversity than benign nodules, in blood and tumor.

The origin of this receptor is a female donor with papillary thyroid cancer or a benign thyroid nodule (not recorded which). Some clones in this sample may be carry-over from other donors' samples. The chain joins TRBV11-1 to TRBJ2-1; maybe TRBD2 (5 bases). The sample consisted of blood. DNA of the CDR3: TGTGCCAGCAGCGATAAAGCGCCTAGCTACAATGAGGAGTTCTTC. The encoded protein is CASSDKAPSYNEEFF.